These 21 T cell receptor beta chains were sequenced from one sample in a study of control samples from healthy donors and cancer patients. Generated by immunoSEQ multiplex PCR, the TCRdb table keeps only in-frame clones and is missing some. Seen here are about 120,000 clones, approximately 87% observed once, and the top ten hold roughly an eighth. The sequencing input was blood. These receptor sequences come from a man aged 30-40 years in good health.

V gene TRBV27 combines with J gene TRBJ1-4; 8 positions match TRBD1. V lost 6 bases, J lost 8 bases, and 5 bases stayed unmatched. The germline CDR1 and CDR2 sequences are MNHEY and SMNVEV (reference sequence). CDR3 length equals 13 residues. The DNA for the CDR3 is TGTGCCAGCAGGGGCAGGGGGCAAGAAAAACTGTTTTTT. Its protein product is CASRGRGQEKLFF.

V usage is TRBV2 and J usage is TRBJ2-2; D is undetermined. Germline CDR1 reads SNHLY; CDR2 reads FYNNEI. V lost 5 bases and J 0 bases, leaving 7 bases between the germline ends. The CDR3 runs 14 residues. CDR3 amino acids: CASSPRANTGELFF. The CDR3 DNA reads as TGTGCCAGCAGTCCCCGCGCGAACACCGGGGAGCTGTTTTTT.

This chain uses TRBV5-1 with TRBJ2-7; 7 bases fit TRBD1. V shed 0 bases, J shed 6 bases, and the junction held 6 bases outside the gene matches. Germline lookup yields CDR1 SGHRS and CDR2 YFSETQ. The CDR3 has 14 amino acids. The CDR3 is CASSLEGAASEQYV. The CDR3 nucleotides are TGCGCCAGCAGCTTGGAGGGGGCAGCGTCCGAGCAGTACGTC.

The V call is TRBV6-5, the J call TRBJ1-1; TRBD1 is a possible D gene (5 bases). CDR3 length equals 13 residues. The ends were cut back, 6 bases at V and 5 bases at J, with 13 bases in the middle. Per germline, CDR1 MNHEY and CDR2 SVGAGI. The CDR3 loop is CASRPSGSTEAFF. The CDR3 nucleotides are TGTGCCAGCAGACCCTCAGGGTCGACTGAAGCTTTCTTT.

The CDR3 region has the DNA TGTGCCAGCAGCCAAGGAGGGTCAGGGGATGAAAAACTGTTTTTT. Amino acid sequence: CASSQGGSGDEKLFF. The chain combines TRBV3-1 (or the pseudogene TRBV3-2) with TRBJ1-4; the D gene is possibly TRBD1 (6 bases). The V end lost 1 base, the J end lost 6 bases, and 12 bases lay between the germline ends. This CDR3 has 15 residues. The germline V gene has CDR1 LGHDT and CDR2 YNNKEL (reference sequence).

This rearrangement joins TRBV6-5 to TRBJ2-7; 7 bases agree with TRBD1. Germline trimming cut 7 bases from V and 2 bases from J; bases unmatched to any gene: 11. This CDR3 has 15 amino acids. CDR1 and CDR2 (germline): MNHEY, SVGAGI. The CDR3 is CASTDPGQRAYEQYV. For the CDR3, the DNA is TGTGCCAGCACCGATCCGGGACAGAGAGCCTACGAGCAGTACGTC.

J is TRBJ1-4 and V is TRBV10-3; 7 nucleotides agree with TRBD1. CDR1 and CDR2 from the germline V gene are ENHRY and SYGVKD. V was clipped by 6 bases and J by 4 bases; unmatched bases: 2. CDR3 length: 13 residues. In DNA form, the CDR3 reads TGTGCCATCAGCGGGACAGATAATGAAAAACTGTTTTTT. This translates into CAISGTDNEKLFF.

The chain uses TRBV29-1 and TRBJ2-5, with no clear D. The germline V gene has CDR1 SQVTM and CDR2 ANQGSEA. The CDR3 spans 11 residues. CDR3 DNA: TGCGGCGCAAGGTTACAAGAGACCCAGTACTTC. It translates to CGARLQETQYF.

The rearrangement uses TRBV5-8 and TRBJ1-5; D may be TRBD1 (5 bases). The germline V gene encodes CDR1 SGHTS and CDR2 YDEGEE. The ends were cut back, 0 bases at V and 4 bases at J, with 11 bases in the middle. CDR3 size: 15 residues. The CDR3 DNA sequence: TGTGCCAGCAGCTTGGCAGGGCTAGAAAATCAGCCCCAGCATTTT. Translated, it gives CASSLAGLENQPQHF. The full variable domain, rest sourced from reference TRBV5-8 and TRBJ1-5, is EAGVTQSPTHLIKTRGQQATLRCSPISGHTSVYWYQQALGLGLQFLLWYDEGEERNRGNFPPRFSGRQFPNYSSELNVNALELEDSALYLCASSLAGLENQPQHFGDGTRLSIL.

The V gene is TRBV4-1, the J gene TRBJ2-1, with 12 bases that match TRBD2. CDR1 is MGHRA, CDR2 YSYEKL, per germline. The CDR3 loop spans 17 amino acids. Germline trimming cut 4 bases from V and 10 bases from J; bases unmatched to any gene: 14. The CDR3 coding sequence is TGCGCCAGCAGCCGAGTTTCGGCTAGCGGGGGGGCCCGGGAGCAGTTCTTC. This encodes CASSRVSASGGAREQFF.

The genes are TRBV18 and TRBJ1-1, with no clear D. V was trimmed by 6 bases and J by 8 bases, leaving 10 bases between them. The germline CDR1 and CDR2 sequences are KGHSH and LQKENI. This CDR3 comprises 11 residues. CDR3 sequence reads: CASSGSLEAFF. The CDR3 nucleotides read TGTGCCAGCTCCGGCAGCCTCGAAGCTTTCTTT.

The chain is built from TRBV18 and TRBJ2-2, with D perhaps assigned TRBD1 or TRBD2 (5 bases each). The germline V gene has CDR1 KGHSH and CDR2 LQKENI. V was clipped by 0 bases and J by 2 bases, with 22 bases between them. The CDR3 sequence is 20 residues long. CDR3 protein: CASSPPNSGSGRVNTGELFF. As DNA, the CDR3 is TGTGCCAGCTCACCACCGAACTCAGGTTCGGGACGGGTAAACACCGGGGAGCTGTTTTTT.

The CDR3: CASSLGQAGQPQHF. The CDR3 DNA is TGTGCCAGCAGCCTTGGACAGGCAGGCCAGCCCCAGCATTTT. This rearrangement joins TRBV7-6 to TRBJ1-5; TRBD1 aligns across 7 bases. The CDR3 consists of 14 residues. V dropped 5 bases and J dropped 7; count of bases not matched to a gene: 8. Germline V gives CDR1 SGHVS, CDR2 FNYEAQ.

The chain combines TRBV30 with TRBJ1-6; D gene unclear. This CDR3 is built from 14 residues. Germline-derived CDR1 and CDR2 are GTSNPN and SVGIG (reference sequence). The germline V and J ends were trimmed by 2 bases and 7 bases, with 12 bases remaining between them. DNA for the CDR3: TGTGCCTGGAGTCCCGGGCCCACAAATTCACCCCTCCACTTT. Encoded protein: CAWSPGPTNSPLHF.

V gene TRBV11-3 combines with J gene TRBJ2-1, with TRBD2 identical over 15 bases. J gave up 2 bases and V 4 bases, and 9 bases lay outside the gene matches. This CDR3 has 19 amino acids. The germline gives CDR1 SGHNT, CDR2 YENEEA. The CDR3 reads CASSSSGLAGGIAYNEQFF. As DNA, the CDR3 is TGTGCCAGCAGCTCCTCGGGACTAGCGGGAGGCATAGCCTACAATGAGCAGTTCTTC.

This clone was picked up a small number of times. The J gene is TRBJ2-3, the V gene TRBV6-5, with D perhaps TRBD2 (5 bases). Trimming stripped 7 bases from V and 5 bases from J, with 7 bases between. This CDR3 has 11 residues. Germline CDR1 and CDR2: MNHEY and SVGAGI. CDR3 protein: CASIRGDTQYF. Here the CDR3 DNA reads TGTGCCAGCATTCGGGGAGATACGCAGTATTTT.

V usage is TRBV29-1 and J usage is TRBJ1-1, with D hard to call. This CDR3 is built from 12 residues. V dropped 7 bases and J dropped 0 bases, with 9 bases sitting between them. Germline V gene data show CDR1 as SQVTM and CDR2 as ANQGSEA. The CDR3: CSARGVNTEAFF. In nucleotides, the CDR3 is TGCAGCGCGCGGGGAGTGAACACTGAAGCTTTCTTT.

In DNA, the CDR3 is TGTGCCAGCAGTTTAGGACAGGGAGACGAGCAGTACTTC. Encoded protein: CASSLGQGDEQYF. This chain links TRBV27 with TRBJ2-7; 8 nucleotides align to TRBD1. V shed 2 bases, J shed 5 bases, and the junction held 2 bases outside the gene matches. CDR3 length: 13 residues. CDR1 is MNHEY, CDR2 SMNVEV, per germline (reference sequence).

This chain uses TRBV6-2 or TRBV6-3 with TRBJ2-1; 11 bases are a match to TRBD2. Germline V gene lookup returns CDR1 MNHEY and CDR2 SVGEGT. V dropped 2 bases and J dropped 15; count of bases not matched to a gene: 12. The CDR3 has 15 amino acids. The CDR3 DNA reads TGTGCCAGCAGTTACCGTATTACTAGCGGGGGATCCCTGTTCTTC. It is translated as CASSYRITSGGSLFF.

The DNA of the CDR3 is TGTGCCAGCAGCCCGAGGGGGATTAGCGGCTTCTCTGGGGCCAACGTCCTGACTTTC. Translating it yields CASSPRGISGFSGANVLTF. The chain recombines TRBV3-1 (or the pseudogene TRBV3-2) with TRBJ2-6; tentatively, D is TRBD1 or TRBD2 (6 bases each). Trimming cost V 4 bases and J 0 bases, with 19 bases left between them. The CDR3 is 19 amino acids. Germline CDR1 reads LGHDT; CDR2 reads YNNKEL (reference sequence).

This clone was picked up one time. V and J are TRBV12-3 or TRBV12-4 and TRBJ2-5; D perhaps matches TRBD1 (6 bases). Trimming left V 1 base short and J 4 bases short, with 7 bases between. The CDR3 is 13 residues long. DNA of the CDR3: TGTGCCAGCAGTTTAGGAGGGGGAGAGACCCAGTACTTC. Its translation: CASSLGGGETQYF.